This record looks at one T cell receptor beta chain sequence and its context. Its target is unknown. The sample belongs to a study of T cell repertoires in cytomegalovirus infection. In the study overall: CMV infection together with matching HLA type was indicated by public TCR beta signatures. Study outcomes and limitations: CMV carriers with the relevant HLA were identified by cumulative public TCR beta family frequency.

Germline V gives CDR1 SGHTA, CDR2 FQGNSA. V was trimmed by 5 bases and J by 4 bases, leaving 15 bases between them. The CDR3 is 14 residues long. Using its own MiXCR run on the reads, TCRdb lists one record per CDR3 protein. Of about 360,000 distinct CDR3 sequences detected, 15% to 20% appear once; the ten largest clones hold approximately 10%. The sequence was collected from a human donor in good health (CMV status not recorded). Some clones in this sample may be carry-over from other donors' samples. The chain uses TRBV7-2 and TRBJ2-7; D tentatively fits TRBD1 or TRBD2 (7 bases each). Input material: PBMCs. This CDR3 reads CASSGQGGGYEQYF. CDR3 in DNA: TGTGCCAGCAGCGGGCAGGGGGGGGGGTACGAGCAGTACTTC.